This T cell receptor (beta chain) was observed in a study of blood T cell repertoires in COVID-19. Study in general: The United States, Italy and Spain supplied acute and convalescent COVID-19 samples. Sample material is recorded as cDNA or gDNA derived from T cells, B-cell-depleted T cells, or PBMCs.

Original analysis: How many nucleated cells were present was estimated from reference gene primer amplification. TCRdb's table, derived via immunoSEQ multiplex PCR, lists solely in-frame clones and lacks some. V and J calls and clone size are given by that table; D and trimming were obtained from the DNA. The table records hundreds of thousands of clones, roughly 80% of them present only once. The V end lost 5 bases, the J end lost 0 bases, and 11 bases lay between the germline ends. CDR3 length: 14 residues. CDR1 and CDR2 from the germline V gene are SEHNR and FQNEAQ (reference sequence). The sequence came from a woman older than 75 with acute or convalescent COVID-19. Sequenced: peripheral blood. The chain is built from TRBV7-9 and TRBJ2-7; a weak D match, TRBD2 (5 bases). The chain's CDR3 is CASSPDGGSYEQYF. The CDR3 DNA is TGTGCCAGCAGCCCCGACGGAGGCTCCTACGAGCAGTACTTC.